These 31 T cell receptor beta chains were all obtained from the same sample, sequenced in a study of blood T cell repertoires in COVID-19. Measured with immunoSEQ multiplex PCR; TCRdb has only the in-frame clones, and not every one. The sample lists roughly 220,000 clones; around 89% were seen once. The sample taken for sequencing was PBMCs or T cells enriched from blood (not recorded which). The origin of the receptors is a woman aged 25 to 39 who had recovered from COVID-19.

This chain connects TRBV5-5 to TRBJ2-7; TRBD1 aligns across 8 bases. J gave up 3 bases and V 0 bases, and 11 bases lay outside the gene matches. CDR1 is SGHKS, CDR2 YYEKEE, per germline (reference sequence). The CDR3 loop spans 17 amino acids. The CDR3 DNA is TGTGCCAGCAGCTTGGGTGACAGGGGAAGAGGTTACTACGAGCAGTACTTC. This encodes CASSLGDRGRGYYEQYF.

Regarding this clone: Compared with germline, one end of the junction differs, possibly owing to a read error. The V and J genes are TRBV4-3 and TRBJ2-7; 12 nucleotides match TRBD1. Germline-derived CDR1 and CDR2 are LGHNA and YSLEER. The CDR3 sequence is 15 residues long. This CDR3 is CASRQTGQGAHEQYF. Written as DNA, the CDR3 is TGCGCCAGCCGCCAAACGGGACAGGGGGCGCACGAGCAGTACTTC.

This chain links TRBV27 with TRBJ1-5; tentatively, D is TRBD1 (5 bases). Per the germline V gene, CDR1 is MNHEY and CDR2 is SMNVEV (reference sequence). Trimming took off 0 bases at V and 3 bases at J, with 9 bases between the two ends. The CDR3 loop spans 15 amino acids. CDR3 bases: TGTGCCAGCAGTTTATCCGGCGGACACAATCAGCCCCAGCATTTT. It yields the protein CASSLSGGHNQPQHF.

About this clone itself: Other DNA sequences of this sample code for an identical CDR3. The chain employs TRBV28 and TRBJ2-7, with 9 bases fitting TRBD1. The CDR3 consists of 14 residues. The junction had 4 bases not matched to a gene; V was cut back by 6 bases and J by 1 base. Germline lookup yields CDR1 MDHEN and CDR2 SYDVKM. CDR3 bases: TGTGCCAGCAGCCCCGGGACAGGGTCCTACGAGCAGTACTTC. Encoded protein: CASSPGTGSYEQYF. Full variable domain (missing parts from reference TRBV28 and TRBJ2-7): DVKVTQSSRYLVKRTGEKVFLECVQDMDHENMFWYRQDPGLGLRLIYFSYDVKMKEKGDIPEGYSVSREKKERFSLILESASTNQTSMYLCASSPGTGSYEQYFGPGTRLTVT.

The chain employs TRBV19 and TRBJ1-6, with 11 nucleotides matching TRBD1. The J segment lost 11 bases and the V segment lost 3 bases, leaving 6 bases of the junction unmatched. The CDR3 is 15 residues long. In germline, CDR1 is LNHDA, CDR2 SQIVND (reference sequence). The CDR3 DNA reads TGTGCCAGTAGTATCCCCGGGACAGGGGGTACACCCCTCCACTTT. This codes for CASSIPGTGGTPLHF.

The chain carries TRBV7-9 and TRBJ2-1; 13 positions agree with TRBD2. The germline gives CDR1 SEHNR, CDR2 FQNEAQ (reference sequence). The CDR3 covers 18 residues. V lost 2 bases, J lost 5 bases, and 9 bases stayed unmatched. This CDR3 is CASSLSRLAGGKNNEQFF. The CDR3 nucleotides read TGTGCCAGCAGCTTATCCCGACTAGCGGGGGGTAAAAACAATGAGCAGTTCTTC. The variable domain in full, with the rest retrieved from reference TRBV7-9 and TRBJ2-1, is DTGVSQNPRHKITKRGQNVTFRCDPISEHNRLYWYRQTLGQGPEFLTYFQNEAQLEKSRLLSDRFSAERPKGSFSTLEIQRTEQGDSAMYLCASSLSRLAGGKNNEQFFGPGTRLTVL.

The rearrangement joins TRBV4-3 to TRBJ2-1, with 15 positions matching TRBD2. The CDR3 contains 16 residues. CDR1 and CDR2 from the germline V gene are LGHNA and YSLEER. V gave up 2 bases and J gave up 6 bases; unmatched junction bases: 2. The CDR3 DNA follows: TGCGCCAGCAGCCAAATGGGACTAGCGGGGGGCAATGAGCAGTTCTTC. Protein product: CASSQMGLAGGNEQFF.

The chain links TRBV27 to TRBJ1-1; D call uncertain. The CDR3 runs to 16 residues. The V gene lost 2 bases and the J gene lost 1 base, with 14 bases spanning the gap. Per germline, CDR1 MNHEY and CDR2 SMNVEV (reference sequence). This chain's CDR3 is CASSLMGPLRNTEAFF. For the CDR3, the DNA is TGTGCCAGCAGTTTAATGGGCCCCTTGAGGAACACTGAAGCTTTCTTT.

This chain links TRBV7-6 with TRBJ2-3; 9 nucleotides line up with TRBD2. CDR1 and CDR2 (germline): SGHVS, FNYEAQ. V shed 5 bases, J shed 2 bases, and the junction held 8 bases outside the gene matches. The CDR3 contains 16 residues. The CDR3 sequence is CASSPIAGANTDTQYF. CDR3 DNA sequence: TGTGCCAGCAGCCCCATAGCGGGGGCCAACACAGATACGCAGTATTTT.

The chain carries TRBV6-5 and TRBJ1-2; a weak D match, TRBD1 (6 bases). With 7 bases removed from V and 7 bases from J, the gap between germline ends came to 16 bases. This CDR3 region has 13 residues. CDR1 is MNHEY, CDR2 SVGAGI, per germline. CDR3 in amino acids: CASIQQGNRGYTF. In DNA, the CDR3 is TGTGCCAGCATTCAGCAGGGGAATCGTGGCTACACCTTC.

In this sample, this clone turned up a few times. The chain combines TRBV4-3 with TRBJ1-1, with D perhaps TRBD1 (5 bases). CDR1 is LGHNA, CDR2 YSLEER, per germline. The germline V and J ends were trimmed by 1 base and 3 bases, with 18 bases remaining between them. This CDR3 comprises 17 residues. Written as DNA, the CDR3 is TGCGCCAGCAGCCAAGCACCTTGGGAGGGGCGTCACACTGAAGCTTTCTTT. Its protein is CASSQAPWEGRHTEAFF.

The chain joins TRBV5-1 to TRBJ2-1, with a tentative D call TRBD2 (5 bases). Germline assignment: CDR1 SGHRS and CDR2 YFSETQ. The CDR3 spans 17 residues. The V end was cut by 0 bases, the J end by 0 bases, with 13 bases between. The CDR3 nucleotides are TGCGCCAGCAGCTTGGTTATGGATGGGAGCTCCTACAATGAGCAGTTCTTC. This gives the protein CASSLVMDGSSYNEQFF.

The gene calls are TRBV28 and TRBJ1-2, with 9 bases identical to TRBD1. The junction had 11 bases not matched to a gene; V was cut back by 10 bases and J by 5 bases. Germline CDR1 is MDHEN and CDR2 is SYDVKM. The CDR3 loop spans 14 amino acids. The DNA for the CDR3 is TGTGCCACCCCACGGGACAGGGAGGAATATGGCTACACCTTC. Residues: CATPRDREEYGYTF.

The rearrangement links TRBV29-1 to TRBJ1-1; D may be TRBD1 (5 bases). CDR3 length equals 12 residues. Germline-derived CDR1 and CDR2 are SQVTM and ANQGSEA. The V and J ends lost 4 bases and 4 bases respectively, with 10 bases between them. CDR3 in DNA: TGCAGCGTTGGGAGGAGGGGCACTGAAGCTTTCTTT. It translates to CSVGRRGTEAFF.

This chain joins TRBV2 and TRBJ2-3; D is uncertain. The CDR3 is 14 amino acids. V was pared by 4 bases and J by 0 bases, with 8 bases between. Per the germline V gene, CDR1 is SNHLY and CDR2 is FYNNEI. The CDR3 coding sequence is TGTGCCAGCAGTGTGGCCTCTAGCACAGATACGCAGTATTTT. Translating it yields CASSVASSTDTQYF.

The V call is TRBV10-3, the J call TRBJ1-1, with D unresolved. The CDR3 is 13 amino acids. Looked up from germline, CDR1 is ENHRY and CDR2 is SYGVKD. The V end lost 2 bases, the J end lost 3 bases, and 7 bases lay between the germline ends. CDR3 nucleotide sequence: TGTGCCATCAGTGAGGCGCGGGACACTGAAGCTTTCTTT. This sequence encodes CAISEARDTEAFF.

The chain carries TRBV14 and TRBJ2-6; D is perhaps TRBD1 (6 bases). CDR1 and CDR2 from the germline V gene are SGHDN and FVKESK. The CDR3 has 16 residues. Trimming stripped 2 bases from V and 4 bases from J, with 12 bases between. DNA for the CDR3: TGTGCCAGCAGCCAAAACAGGGTGTCCGGGGCCAACGTCCTGACTTTC. Encoded protein: CASSQNRVSGANVLTF.

V and J are TRBV14 and TRBJ2-3; D might be TRBD2 (6 bases). Germline values: CDR1 SGHDN, CDR2 FVKESK. This CDR3 has 19 amino acids. V dropped 3 bases and J dropped 3 bases, with 25 bases sitting between them. The chain's CDR3 is CASSQDITGAGGLTDTQYF. In DNA form, the CDR3 reads TGTGCCAGCAGCCAGGATATAACAGGTGCCGGGGGTCTGACAGATACGCAGTATTTT.

In its sample, this clone was seen once. The J gene is TRBJ1-1, the V gene TRBV18; no firm D call. V lost 3 bases and J 1 base, leaving 12 bases between the germline ends. The CDR3 extends over 15 amino acids. In germline, CDR1 is KGHSH, CDR2 LQKENI. CDR3 sequence: CASSPTTNQNTEAFF. CDR3 sequence (DNA): TGTGCCAGCTCACCGACGACAAACCAGAACACTGAAGCTTTCTTT.

J is TRBJ2-3 and V is TRBV3-1 (or the pseudogene TRBV3-2); 7 bases fit TRBD1. The CDR3 has 19 residues. Trimming at V came to 1 base and at J to 4 bases, leaving 17 bases not matched to a gene. Germline V CDR1 and CDR2: LGHDT, YNNKEL (reference sequence). CDR3 in amino acids: CASSQASFYGTGVADTQYF. CDR3 nucleotide sequence: TGTGCCAGCAGCCAAGCGAGCTTCTATGGTACAGGGGTAGCAGATACGCAGTATTTT.

The gene calls are TRBV7-3 and TRBJ2-3; D is undetermined. Trimming cost V 5 bases and J 1 base, with 16 bases left between them. Germline CDR1 reads SGHTA; CDR2 reads FQGTGA. This CDR3 is 16 amino acids long. CDR3 sequence reads: CASSPWSEVGTDTQYF. CDR3 DNA: TGTGCCAGCAGCCCCTGGAGCGAAGTGGGCACAGATACGCAGTATTTT.

This clone was seen only once. This sequence joins TRBV29-1 and TRBJ1-1; 7 nucleotides align to TRBD1. Trimming took 6 bases from V and 3 from J; bases not matched to a gene: 4. The CDR3 contains 12 residues. The germline V gene has CDR1 SQVTM and CDR2 ANQGSEA. In nucleotides, the CDR3 is TGCAGCGTAGACAGGGTTCACACTGAAGCTTTCTTT. Its protein is CSVDRVHTEAFF.

The gene calls are TRBV20-1 and TRBJ2-2; D might be TRBD2 (6 bases). The CDR3 totals 11 residues. V lost 5 bases, J lost 6 bases, and 7 bases lay in between. CDR1 is DFQATT, CDR2 SNEGSKA, per germline (reference sequence). Here the CDR3 reads CSAWGAGELFF. As DNA, the CDR3 is TGCAGTGCTTGGGGGGCCGGGGAGCTGTTTTTT.

V and J are TRBV11-2 and TRBJ2-7; a weak D match, TRBD2 (6 bases). V lost 2 bases, J lost 1 base, and 18 bases lay in between. This CDR3 contains 17 residues. Germline CDR1 and CDR2: SGHAT and FQNNGV. CDR3 bases: TGTGCCAGCAGCTTAAGGGAGCGGGTAGGTCGGTCCTACGAGCAGTACTTC. It codes for CASSLRERVGRSYEQYF.

The V call is TRBV4-3, the J call TRBJ1-2; the D gene is possibly TRBD1 (5 bases). Looked up from germline, CDR1 is LGHNA and CDR2 is YSLEER. The V end was cut by 0 bases, the J end by 1 base, with 9 bases between. The CDR3 covers 15 residues. The DNA of the CDR3 is TGCGCCAGCAGCCAAGACCCCCAGGGTAACTATGGCTACACCTTC. Amino acids: CASSQDPQGNYGYTF.

V and J are TRBV27 and TRBJ2-3; TRBD1 is a possible D gene (7 bases). Trimming took off 2 bases at V and 6 bases at J, with 15 bases between the two ends. The CDR3 runs 15 residues. CDR1 and CDR2 from the germline V gene are MNHEY and SMNVEV (reference sequence). This CDR3 reads CASSLGRGRRDTQYF. CDR3 DNA sequence: TGTGCCAGCAGTTTAGGCAGGGGGAGGAGGGATACGCAGTATTTT.

The chain uses TRBV18 and TRBJ1-2; a weak D match, TRBD1 (6 bases). The CDR3 contains 14 residues. Trimming pared 3 bases from V and 7 bases from J, leaving 15 bases between. From germline, CDR1 is KGHSH and CDR2 LQKENI. For the CDR3, the DNA is TGTGCCAGCTCACCGGGCCAGGGGTTGCGTGGCTACACCTTC. Amino acid sequence: CASSPGQGLRGYTF. The variable domain in full, with the rest retrieved from reference TRBV18 and TRBJ1-2, is NAGVMQNPRHLVRRRGQEARLRCSPMKGHSHVYWYRQLPEEGLKFMVYLQKENIIDESGMPKERFSAEFPKEGPSILRIQQVVRGDSAAYFCASSPGQGLRGYTFGSGTRLTVV.

V usage is TRBV19 and J usage is TRBJ1-2; D may be TRBD1 (5 bases). V lost 6 bases to trimming and J lost 2 bases, with 10 bases between them. The CDR3 loop spans 13 amino acids. Germline V gene data show CDR1 as LNHDA and CDR2 as SQIVND (reference sequence). The CDR3 DNA reads TGTGCCAGTAGATCCGGGGGGAACTATGGCTACACCTTC. Translating it yields CASRSGGNYGYTF. Combining the CDR3 with reference TRBV19 and TRBJ1-2 gives the whole variable domain DGGITQSPKYLFRKEGQNVTLSCEQNLNHDAMYWYRQDPGQGLRLIYYSQIVNDFQKGDIAEGYSVSREKKESFPLTVTSAQKNPTAFYLCASRSGGNYGYTFGSGTRLTVV.

J is TRBJ2-5 and V is TRBV7-3, with 7 bases aligning to TRBD2. Germline V gene sequence: CDR1 SGHTA, CDR2 FQGTGA. The CDR3 runs to 14 residues. Trimming took 3 bases from V and 1 from J; bases not matched to a gene: 2. In DNA, the CDR3 is TGTGCCAGCAGCTTCGGGGGGAGCCAAGAGACCCAGTACTTC. This sequence encodes CASSFGGSQETQYF.

V is TRBV19 and J is TRBJ1-1, with D possibly matching TRBD1 (6 bases). The CDR3 is 14 residues long. Trimming shortened V by 5 bases and J by 0 bases, and 10 bases separated the two germline ends. CDR1 and CDR2 from the germline V gene are LNHDA and SQIVND (reference sequence). The CDR3 reads CASSRRGMNTEAFF. The CDR3 DNA reads as TGTGCCAGTAGTCGCAGGGGCATGAACACTGAAGCTTTCTTT.

This chain joins TRBV6-4 and TRBJ1-2, with 8 bases lining up with TRBD1. V gave up 4 bases and J gave up 7 bases; unmatched junction bases: 5. The germline CDR1 and CDR2 sequences are MRHNA and SNTAGT. CDR3 length: 13 amino acids. CDR3 in amino acids: CASSGQGSIGYTF. The CDR3, as DNA: TGTGCCAGCAGTGGACAGGGGTCCATTGGCTACACCTTC.